The rows below give T cell receptor beta chains drawn from one sample of a study of T cells in localized non-small cell lung cancer. The table came from immunoSEQ multiplex PCR; TCRdb's copy has only in-frame clones and leaves some out. The table shows about 31,000 clones, with roughly 90% occurring only once. The source material was peripheral blood mononuclear cells, sampled before any cancer treatment. These receptors were obtained from a woman aged 40-69 years with stage III lung adenocarcinoma. The CDR3 runs from the conserved cysteine through the conserved F or W. Fields, in order: J gene, D gene, clone size, V gene, CDR3 DNA, CDR3 protein. The D gene is left open where the match is weak. Size values are once, few and many counts, or a class for expanded clones, and some rows have none.

>TRBJ2-3|TRBD2|.|TRBV19
TGTGCCAGTAGCGGGGGGAGGGGAGATACGCAGTATTTT
CASSGGRGDTQYF
>TRBJ2-1|.|.|TRBV7-9
TGTGCCAGCAGCTTAGATGCGGGAACCTACAATGAGCAGTTCTTC
CASSLDAGTYNEQFF
>TRBJ1-5|TRBD1|.|TRBV6-1
TGTGCCAGCAGTGTCCGGGACAGGGGCAATCAGCCCCAGCATTTT
CASSVRDRGNQPQHF
>TRBJ2-7|.|.|TRBV5-6
TGTGCCAGCAGCCCTGGGGGGTACGAGCAGTACTTC
CASSPGGYEQYF
>TRBJ1-5|TRBD1|.|TRBV27
TGTGCCAGCAGTCTGACAGGGGGAGACAATCAGCCCCAGCATTTT
CASSLTGGDNQPQHF
>TRBJ2-2|TRBD1|.|TRBV27
TGTGCCAGCAGTTTCCAGAATCCGACAGGGCCCACCGGGGAGCTGTTTTTT
CASSFQNPTGPTGELFF
>TRBJ2-5|.|.|TRBV6-1
TGTGCCAGCAGTTTTTCGGGGGGCGAACCAGAGACCCAGTACTTC
CASSFSGGEPETQYF
>TRBJ2-7|TRBD1|.|TRBV6-1
TGTGCCAGCAGTGAGGGACAGGGGGTCTACGAGCAGTACTTC
CASSEGQGVYEQYF
>TRBJ1-5|.|.|TRBV25-1
TGTGCCAGCAGTGGGGGAGGGGGAAGCAATCAGCCCCAGCATTTT
CASSGGGGSNQPQHF
>TRBJ2-7|TRBD2|.|TRBV18
TGTGCCAGCTCACCATCGGGTTTAGCGGGCTCCTACGAGCAGTACTTC
CASSPSGLAGSYEQYF
>TRBJ2-5|.|once|TRBV2
TGTGCCAGCAGTGAGACCCTTTACCAAGAGACCCAGTACTTC
CASSETLYQETQYF
>TRBJ2-7|.|.|TRBV21-1
TGTGCCAGCAGCAACCTCCCGACAGGGGGACTAAACGAGCAGTACTTC
CASSNLPTGGLNEQYF
>TRBJ1-2|.|once|TRBV4-2
TGTGCCAGCAGCCAAGATTATTGGGGGGACTATGGCTACACCTTC
CASSQDYWGDYGYTF
>TRBJ2-7|.|.|TRBV4-3
TGCGCCAGCAGCCCCCGCGCAGGGCAAGGGTACGAGCAGTACTTC
CASSPRAGQGYEQYF
>TRBJ2-7|TRBD2|.|TRBV2
TGTGCCAGAGGGACTAACTCCTACGAGCAGTACTTC
CARGTNSYEQYF
>TRBJ2-1|.|.|TRBV27
TGTGCCAGCAGTTTCTACAATGAGCAGTTCTTC
CASSFYNEQFF
>TRBJ2-2|.|.|TRBV27
TGTGCCAGCAGTTTATCGGAGGGGCCTGAGCTGTTTTTT
CASSLSEGPELFF
>TRBJ1-1|TRBD1|.|TRBV5-4
TGTGCCAGCAGCTTTGACAGGGGCGCGGAAACTGAAGCTTTCTTT
CASSFDRGAETEAFF
>TRBJ2-7|.|.|TRBV11-2
TGTGCCAGCAGCTTGGAGACAGGACCCTCCTACGAGCAGTACTTC
CASSLETGPSYEQYF
>TRBJ2-1|.|.|TRBV5-6
TGTGCCAGCAGCTTGCAGAATGAGCAGTTCTTC
CASSLQNEQFF
>TRBJ2-5|TRBD1|.|TRBV7-9
TGTGCCAGCAGCTTACAAGCCCGACAGGGGGCGAGAGAGACCCAGTACTTC
CASSLQARQGARETQYF
>TRBJ1-3|.|few|TRBV4-1
TGCGCCAGCAGCCAAGTAGATATGGGGTTTGTATCTGGAAACACCATATATTTT
CASSQVDMGFVSGNTIYF
>TRBJ2-1|.|.|TRBV7-2
TGTGCCAGCAGCCGGACTGCGGGATACAATGAGCAGTTCTTC
CASSRTAGYNEQFF
>TRBJ2-2|.|few|TRBV6-4
TGTGCCAGCAGTGAGTCCAACACCGGGGAGCTGTTTTTT
CASSESNTGELFF
>TRBJ2-5|.|few|TRBV7-9
TGTGCCAGCAGCTTAGATGGGGGAACGGAGACCCAGTACTTC
CASSLDGGTETQYF
>TRBJ1-3|.|.|TRBV10-3
TGTGCCATCAGTGTGGACCTCAATCCGGTGGACACCATATATTTT
CAISVDLNPVDTIYF
>TRBJ2-3|.|.|TRBV5-1
TGCGCCAGCAGCTGGGGGAGAGGGCACACAGATACGCAGTATTTT
CASSWGRGHTDTQYF
>TRBJ2-2|.|.|TRBV11-2
TGTGCCAGCAGCTTAGCGGGGCGGAACACCGGGGAGCTGTTTTTT
CASSLAGRNTGELFF
>TRBJ1-1|.|.|TRBV30
TGTGCCTGGAAAAGGAAGGGAGGGGGGACTGAAGCTTTCTTT
CAWKRKGGGTEAFF
>TRBJ2-7|.|.|TRBV29-1
TGCAGCGTTGGTGACCCCGGAGAGTTC
CSVGDPGEF
>TRBJ2-7|.|.|TRBV6-5
TGTGCCAGCAGGGACTCCGTCTACGAGCAGTACTTC
CASRDSVYEQYF
>TRBJ2-3|.|.|TRBV2
TGTGCCAGCAGTGAAAGGACCAGCACAGATACGCAGTATTTT
CASSERTSTDTQYF
>TRBJ2-4|TRBD1|.|TRBV14
TGTGCCAGCAGCCGCCACCGGGACAGAAACATTCAGTACTTC
CASSRHRDRNIQYF
>TRBJ1-3|.|once|TRBV9
TGTGCCAGCAGTGCTACTATAGGGCAAAACAGGAACACCATATATTTT
CASSATIGQNRNTIYF
>TRBJ1-6|TRBD1|.|TRBV23-1
TGCGCCAGCAGTCAATCAGGGACAGGGTACTTGATTTCACCCCTCCACTTT
CASSQSGTGYLISPLHF
>TRBJ1-5|.|.|TRBV19
TGTGCCAGTAGTATAGACGAGAGGGTAGGTGGGAATCAGCCCCAGCATTTT
CASSIDERVGGNQPQHF
>TRBJ1-1|.|.|TRBV19
TGTGCCAGTAGTTCGGACAGCATGAACACTGAAGCTTTCTTT
CASSSDSMNTEAFF
>TRBJ1-6|.|.|TRBV5-6
TGTGCCAGCAGCTCACTTGTGCGGGGGCAGGATTCACCCCTCCACTTT
CASSSLVRGQDSPLHF
>TRBJ2-7|.|.|TRBV7-8
TGTGCCAGCAGCTTAGGGGCGGGCCCCGCCTACGAGCAGTACTTC
CASSLGAGPAYEQYF
>TRBJ1-5|TRBD1|.|TRBV10-3
TGTGCCATCAGTGAGGGGGACAGGGGTTGGCGGCAGCCCCAGCATTTT
CAISEGDRGWRQPQHF
>TRBJ2-3|TRBD1|.|TRBV5-1
TGCGCCAGCAGCTTGGACAGGGGGACAGATACGCAGTATTTT
CASSLDRGTDTQYF
>TRBJ2-1|.|.|TRBV14
TGTGCCAGCAGCCCCCTCCGGGACTCTTCCTACAATGAGCAGTTCTTC
CASSPLRDSSYNEQFF
>TRBJ2-7|.|.|TRBV2
TGTGCCAGCAGCCAAAACAGCCCCGGGCAGTACTTC
CASSQNSPGQYF
>TRBJ2-5|TRBD2|.|TRBV7-2
TGTGCCAGCAGCTTACAACCGGGAGGGGGACAAGAGACCCAGTACTTC
CASSLQPGGGQETQYF
>TRBJ1-2|.|.|TRBV4-1
TGCGCCAGCAGCCAAGATGTGGCGACGGGAAGGGGCTACACCTTC
CASSQDVATGRGYTF
>TRBJ1-2|.|.|TRBV5-1
TGCGCCAGCAGCTTGCGGGACGGGGGAGGCTACACCTTC
CASSLRDGGGYTF